What follows are 5 T cell receptor beta chains derived from one specimen sequenced in a study of T cells after yellow fever vaccination. TCRdb itself ran the 5' RACE reads through MiXCR, one entry per CDR3 protein. The repertoire consists of 300,000 or so distinct CDR3 sequences, with approximately 8% occurring once and the leading ten covering approximately 18%. The sequencing here drew on PBMCs, taken about 41 days after the first yellow fever vaccination. These receptors came from a man aged 18 to 30 who received the YFV17D yellow fever vaccine.

This clonotype was seen at least ten times. The chain carries TRBV20-1 and TRBJ1-5, with D hard to call. CDR3 length: 14 residues. The V gene's germline CDR1 is DFQATT and CDR2 SNEGSKA (reference sequence). V lost 2 bases to trimming and J lost 0 bases, with 8 bases between them. CDR3 nucleotides: TGCAGTGCTAGAAAGGGAATTAGCAATCAGCCCCAGCATTTT. The encoded protein is CSARKGISNQPQHF.

This clonotype was counted between two and nine times. The chain recombines TRBV7-2 with TRBJ2-3; D is undetermined. Per the germline V gene, CDR1 is SGHTA and CDR2 is FQGNSA. This CDR3 is built from 12 residues. The V end was cut by 3 bases, the J end by 3 bases, with 4 bases between. The CDR3 DNA reads TGTGCCAGCAGCTTTATGACAGATACGCAGTATTTT. This sequence encodes CASSFMTDTQYF.

This clonotype was seen a few times. The chain carries TRBV12-3 or TRBV12-4 and TRBJ1-2, with 8 bases that match TRBD1. V dropped 3 bases and J dropped 13; count of bases not matched to a gene: 16. The CDR3 contains 15 residues. The DNA for the CDR3 is TGTGCCAGCAGTTTTAAAGGGCAGGGGGCCCATGTAGGCACCTTC. Translated, it gives CASSFKGQGAHVGTF.

This clonotype occurred a few times. The genes are TRBV3-1 and TRBJ1-4, with unresolved D. This CDR3 has 15 amino acids. The V end lost 0 bases, the J end lost 10 bases, and 15 bases lay between the germline ends. Germline assignment: CDR1 LGHDT and CDR2 YNNKEL (reference sequence). The CDR3 reads CASSQDRDVDGKLFF. DNA of the CDR3: TGTGCCAGCAGCCAAGATCGCGACGTCGATGGAAAACTGTTTTTT.

The V call is TRBV6-2 or TRBV6-3, the J call TRBJ2-7; 10 bases fit TRBD1. The CDR3 is made up of 17 amino acids. The germline V gene encodes CDR1 MNHEY and CDR2 SVGEGT. V shed 2 bases, J shed 0 bases, and the junction held 7 bases outside the gene matches. The CDR3 nucleotides read TGTGCCAGCAGTTACCCGGGACAGGGGCTAAGCTCCTACGAGCAGTACTTC. It translates to CASSYPGQGLSSYEQYF.